This T cell receptor (beta chain) was found in a study of blood T cell repertoires in COVID-19. Sequencing used immunoSEQ multiplex PCR; TCRdb keeps in-frame clones, though not all of them. This repertoire shows 300,000 to 350,000 clones, roughly 88% found once; its top ten account for 1.5% to 2%. Germline CDR1 DFQATT, CDR2 SNEGSKA (reference sequence). CDR3 length: 11 amino acids. The V and J ends lost 5 bases and 8 bases respectively, with 10 bases between them. Sequencing input: peripheral blood. The rearrangement uses TRBV20-1 and TRBJ2-1, with a tentative D call TRBD1 (6 bases). The TCR originated in a woman aged 25-40 years with COVID-19, enrolled during active disease. CDR3 bases: TGCAGTGCTCAACAGGGTTATGAGCAGTTCTTC. Translated: CSAQQGYEQFF.